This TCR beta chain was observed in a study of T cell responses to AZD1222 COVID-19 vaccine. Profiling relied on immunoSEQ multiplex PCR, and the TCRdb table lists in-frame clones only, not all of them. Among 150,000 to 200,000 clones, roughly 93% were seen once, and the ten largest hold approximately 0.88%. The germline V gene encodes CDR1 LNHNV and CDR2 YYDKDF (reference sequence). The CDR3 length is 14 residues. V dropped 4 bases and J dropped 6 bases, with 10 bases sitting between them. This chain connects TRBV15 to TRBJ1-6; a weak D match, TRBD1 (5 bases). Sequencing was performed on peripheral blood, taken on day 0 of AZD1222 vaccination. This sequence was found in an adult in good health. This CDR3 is CATSMQGSNSPLHF. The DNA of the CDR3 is TGTGCCACCAGCATGCAGGGCTCTAATTCACCCCTCCACTTT.